These T cell receptor beta chains were read from a single sample in a study of shared clonotypes between healthy human individuals. Clones were read by immunoSEQ multiplex PCR, and TCRdb kept only the in-frame ones, dropping some. The profile shows more than 2,000,000 clones, just over 90% of them singletons. Sequenced sample: naive CD4+ T cells sorted from blood. The receptor set was obtained from a man aged 18-30 years in good health. Each CDR3 is given with its conserved first and last residue. D genes are given only for firm matches. The size of a clone is reported for some rows only, either as once, few or many, or as a class for expanded clones.

CASKGSTDTQYF,TGTGCCAGCAAAGGTAGCACAGATACGCAGTATTTT,.,TRBV9,TRBJ2-3,.
CASSLKLAVEEQYF,TGCGCCAGCAGCTTGAAGCTGGCTGTAGAGGAGCAGTACTTC,.,TRBV5-1,TRBJ2-7,.
CASSDGQGTTDTQYF,TGTGCCAGCAGTGACGGACAGGGGACCACAGATACGCAGTATTTT,.,TRBV28,TRBJ2-3,TRBD1
CASRDPEKSTEAFF,TGTGCCAGCAGGGATCCGGAAAAGAGCACTGAAGCTTTCTTT,.,TRBV6-5,TRBJ1-1,.
CASSSTGLRQPQHF,TGTGCCAGCAGTTCGACAGGGTTGAGGCAGCCCCAGCATTTT,few,TRBV28,TRBJ1-5,TRBD1
CASSAGTGLNEQFF,TGCGCCAGCAGCGCCGGGACAGGACTCAATGAGCAGTTCTTC,.,TRBV5-1,TRBJ2-1,TRBD1
CASSLVSTNEKLFF,TGTGCCAGCAGTCTGGTTTCAACTAATGAAAAACTGTTTTTT,.,TRBV28,TRBJ1-4,.
CASSLGLAGTYEQYF,TGTGCCAGCTCCCTTGGACTAGCGGGAACCTACGAGCAGTACTTC,.,TRBV18,TRBJ2-7,TRBD2
CASSPSWGSYNEQFF,TGTGCCAGCAGCCCCAGTTGGGGCTCCTACAATGAGCAGTTCTTC,.,TRBV6-1,TRBJ2-1,.
CATNDLGAPGNTIYF,TGTGCCACCAACGATTTGGGGGCGCCTGGAAACACCATATATTTT,.,TRBV19,TRBJ1-3,.
CASSRAAGGEKLFF,TGTGCCAGCAGCCGGGCTGCTGGTGGTGAAAAACTGTTTTTT,.,TRBV7-9,TRBJ1-4,.
CASRSGGGQDYGYTF,TGTGCCAGCAGAAGTGGCGGGGGACAGGATTATGGCTACACCTTC,.,TRBV28,TRBJ1-2,TRBD1
CASSSPRRLGKLFF,TGTGCCAGCAGCTCGCCTCGCAGATTAGGGAAACTGTTTTTT,once,TRBV7-2,TRBJ1-4,.
CASGGAYGYTF,TGTGCCAGCGGAGGGGCCTATGGCTACACCTTC,few,TRBV28,TRBJ1-2,.
CASSLATGRNNSPLHF,TGTGCCAGCAGCTTAGCGACAGGGAGAAATAATTCACCCCTCCACTTT,once,TRBV7-9,TRBJ1-6,TRBD1
CASDVPGGVEKLFF,TGTGCCAGCGACGTCCCAGGGGGGGTGGAAAAACTGTTTTTT,.,TRBV6-1,TRBJ1-4,TRBD1
CASSLAPDQETQYF,TGTGCCAGCAGCTTAGCTCCAGATCAAGAGACCCAGTACTTC,.,TRBV7-6,TRBJ2-5,.
CASSPSRQGNYGYTF,TGCGCCAGCAGCCCCTCCCGACAGGGTAACTATGGCTACACCTTC,.,TRBV5-1,TRBJ1-2,TRBD1
CASSSGRVTEAFF,TGTGCCAGCAGCTCCGGCAGGGTCACTGAAGCTTTCTTT,.,TRBV7-2,TRBJ1-1,.